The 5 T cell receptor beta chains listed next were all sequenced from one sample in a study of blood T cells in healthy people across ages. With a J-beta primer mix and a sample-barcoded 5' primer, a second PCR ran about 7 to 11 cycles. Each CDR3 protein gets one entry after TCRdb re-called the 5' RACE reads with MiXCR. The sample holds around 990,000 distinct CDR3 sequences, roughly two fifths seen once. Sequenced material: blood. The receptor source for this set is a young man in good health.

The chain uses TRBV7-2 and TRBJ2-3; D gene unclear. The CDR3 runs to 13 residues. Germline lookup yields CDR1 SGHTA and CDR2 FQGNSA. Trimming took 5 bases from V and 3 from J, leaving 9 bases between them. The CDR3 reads CASSDERTDTQYF. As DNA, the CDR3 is TGTGCCAGCAGCGACGAGAGAACAGATACGCAGTATTTT.

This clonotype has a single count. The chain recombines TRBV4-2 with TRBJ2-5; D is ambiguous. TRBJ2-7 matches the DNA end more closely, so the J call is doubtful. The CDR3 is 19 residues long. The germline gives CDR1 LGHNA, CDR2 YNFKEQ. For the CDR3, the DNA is TGTGCCAGCAGCCAAGATACCCCTAAGTGTGGGCATTTAATCTACGAGCAGTACTTC. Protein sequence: CASSQDTPKCGHLIYEQYF.

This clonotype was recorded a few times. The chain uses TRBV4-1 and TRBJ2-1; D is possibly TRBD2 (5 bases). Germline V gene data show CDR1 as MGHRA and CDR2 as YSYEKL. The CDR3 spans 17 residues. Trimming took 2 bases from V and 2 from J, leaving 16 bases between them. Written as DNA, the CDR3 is TGCGCCAGCAGCCAAAGACTACTACCCAAACCCTACAATGAGCAGTTCTTC. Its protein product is CASSQRLLPKPYNEQFF.

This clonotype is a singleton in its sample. For the CDR3, the DNA is TGCAGTGCCGAGATGGGGACTAGCACAGATACGCAGTATTTT. Its protein is CSAEMGTSTDTQYF. The chain links TRBV20-1 to TRBJ2-3; D possibly corresponds to TRBD2 (6 bases). This CDR3 has 14 residues. The V end was cut by 6 bases, the J end by 0 bases, with 13 bases between. In germline, CDR1 is DFQATT, CDR2 SNEGSKA (reference sequence).

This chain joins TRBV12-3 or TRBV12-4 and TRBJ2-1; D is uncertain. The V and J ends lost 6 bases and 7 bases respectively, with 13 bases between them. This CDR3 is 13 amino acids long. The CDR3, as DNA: TGTGCCAGCAGCAAAAACCCTGGAAATGAGCAGTTCTTC. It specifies CASSKNPGNEQFF.